Each of the 2 T cell receptor beta chains below was sequenced from the same sample in a study of cytomegalovirus exposure and HLA in healthy donors. 13 Jbeta primers and 60 Vbeta primers were used for the PCR. Here immunoSEQ multiplex PCR was the method, and the copy in TCRdb shows in-frame clones only, minus some. The table lists about 120,000 clones, about three quarters of them singletons. The sample consisted of PBMCs. These receptors were collected from a middle-aged woman in good health and CMV-seropositive.

About this clone itself: The sample carries other DNA sequences with the same CDR3. The chain is built from TRBV13 and TRBJ2-1, with 10 bases identical to TRBD2. The CDR3 loop spans 18 amino acids. CDR1 is PRHDT and CDR2 is FYEKMQ in the germline V gene (reference sequence). V was pared by 5 bases and J by 8 bases, with 18 bases of the junction left unmatched. CDR3 in amino acids: CASSPRTSGRAGMDEQFF. For the CDR3, the DNA is TGTGCCAGCAGCCCACGGACGAGCGGGAGGGCCGGTATGGATGAGCAGTTCTTC.

This chain connects TRBV5-5 to TRBJ2-7; 7 bases line up with TRBD1. Germline V CDR1 and CDR2: SGHKS, YYEKEE (reference sequence). CDR3 length: 12 amino acids. The trim removed 4 bases at V and 5 bases at J, leaving 3 bases unmatched. CDR3 sequence reads: CASSRQGNEQYF. CDR3 in DNA: TGTGCCAGCAGCCGACAGGGAAACGAGCAGTACTTC. Combining the CDR3 with reference TRBV5-5 and TRBJ2-7 gives the whole variable domain DAGVTQSPTHLIKTRGQQVTLRCSPISGHKSVSWYQQVLGQGPQFIFQYYEKEERGRGNFPDRFSARQFPNYSSELNVNALLLGDSALYLCASSRQGNEQYFGPGTRLTVT.